This T cell receptor beta chain is from a study of Graves' ophthalmopathy and Graves' hyperthyroidism. General study findings and limits: Most expanded clonotypes from thyroid (those above 0.001 frequency) were also found in blood. The model's prediction of ophthalmopathy progression had 70.59% sensitivity and approximately 72% specificity.

In its sample, this clonotype was seen many times. Its antigen is as yet unknown. RNA transcripts yielded amplified TCR beta CDR3 regions. HTBI-primed first-round RT-PCR preceded second-round multiplex PCR. TCRdb redid the calling of the multiplex PCR reads with MiXCR, one entry per CDR3 protein. The table shows approximately 480,000 distinct CDR3 sequences, with around an eighth occurring only once. The CDR3 spans 15 residues. Germline CDR1 MNHNS, CDR2 SASEGT. Trimming removed 1 base at V and 2 bases at J, with 12 bases between. This receptor was identified in a woman between 25 and 40 years old with Graves' ophthalmopathy. Sequenced sample: blood. This chain connects TRBV6-1 to TRBJ2-7; D tentatively fits TRBD1 or TRBD2 (5 bases each). In nucleotides, the CDR3 is TGTGCCAGCAGTGAAGAACGGGGCGCTACCTACGAGCAGTACTTC. Translation gives CASSEERGATYEQYF.